Below, 7 T cell receptor beta chains from the same sample are listed, as sequenced in a study of identical twins. Each CDR3 protein is one row after TCRdb ran MiXCR on the 5' RACE reads. The sample yields about 460,000 distinct CDR3 sequences, 11% to 15% seen once. The sample also formed part of further work on yellow fever vaccine responses in identical twins.

Sequenced material: CD4+ T cells sorted from blood. These receptors all stem from a young woman in good health.

This clonotype has ten or more counts. The chain recombines TRBV12-3 or TRBV12-4 with TRBJ1-1; 12 bases line up with TRBD1. The trim removed 5 bases at V and 1 base at J, leaving 2 bases unmatched. The CDR3 consists of 15 residues. The CDR3, as DNA: TGTGCCAGCAGTCGGGACAGGGGGCAGAACACTGAAGCTTTCTTT. Translating gives CASSRDRGQNTEAFF.

This clonotype was seen only a few times. The V call is TRBV20-1, the J call TRBJ2-5, with D perhaps TRBD1 (5 bases). Trimming removed 1 base at V and 7 bases at J, with 10 bases between. CDR3 size: 12 residues. Looked up from germline, CDR1 is DFQATT and CDR2 is SNEGSKA (reference sequence). CDR3 sequence (DNA): TGCAGTGCTAGAGGGGGCGCCGGGACCCAGTACTTC. Protein product: CSARGGAGTQYF.

The V call is TRBV18, the J call TRBJ2-7; TRBD1 is a possible D gene (6 bases). CDR3 length: 15 residues. Trimming pared 3 bases from V and 5 bases from J, leaving 17 bases between. The germline V gene encodes CDR1 KGHSH and CDR2 LQKENI. The CDR3 DNA is TGTGCCAGCTCACCGCAGGGCAGGGGATGGAACGAGCAGTACTTC. Encoded protein: CASSPQGRGWNEQYF.

V usage is TRBV13 and J usage is TRBJ2-5, with TRBD2 identical over 13 bases. Germline trimming cut 3 bases from V and 3 bases from J; bases unmatched to any gene: 1. Germline CDR1 PRHDT, CDR2 FYEKMQ (reference sequence). This CDR3 is built from 15 residues. As DNA, the CDR3 is TGTGCCAGCAGCTTCGGGACTAGCGGGGAAGAGACCCAGTACTTC. It translates to CASSFGTSGEETQYF.

The V gene is TRBV28, the J gene TRBJ2-5, with D perhaps matching TRBD2 (6 bases). The V end was cut by 6 bases, the J end by 4 bases, with 15 bases between. The CDR3 consists of 14 residues. Germline V gene data show CDR1 as MDHEN and CDR2 as SYDVKM. As DNA, the CDR3 is TGTGCCAGCAGAGTGGACTATCGAGGAGAGACCCAGTACTTC. This codes for CASRVDYRGETQYF.

This clonotype occurred a few times. This sequence joins TRBV5-1 and TRBJ2-5, with 8 bases that match TRBD2. The CDR3 is made up of 21 amino acids. J lost 4 bases, V lost 4 bases, and 27 bases had no gene match. CDR1 and CDR2 from the germline V gene are SGHRS and YFSETQ. The CDR3 protein is CASSRIAPLGGRTGDGETQYF. CDR3 in DNA: TGCGCCAGCAGCCGCATCGCCCCCCTGGGCGGGAGGACGGGGGACGGAGAGACCCAGTACTTC. The complete variable domain, with remaining parts taken from reference TRBV5-1 and TRBJ2-5, reads KAGVTQTPRYLIKTRGQQVTLSCSPISGHRSVSWYQQTPGQGLQFLFEYFSETQRNKGNFPGRFSGRQFSNSRSEMNVSTLELGDSALYLCASSRIAPLGGRTGDGETQYFGPGTRLLVL.

Points on this clonotype: The limits of the CDR3 on the DNA are not certain, so only TCRdb's listed CDR3 is given. This sequence joins TRBV29-1 and TRBJ1-2; TRBD1 reflects the table's D call only, with no check against the DNA. CDR1 is SQVTM, CDR2 ANQGSEA, per germline. The CDR3 contains 12 residues when both ends are counted. CDR3 sequence: CSVGAGNYGDTF.